These T cell receptor beta chains were read from a single sample in a study of monozygotic twins with inflammatory bowel disease. From the 5' RACE reads, TCRdb lists one entry per CDR3 protein and no DNA. This sample contains 170,000 or so distinct CDR3 sequences. The specimen sequenced was blood. Receptors were obtained from a human donor with ulcerative colitis or Crohn's disease, or a healthy co-twin of an affected twin (not recorded which). The CDR3 runs from the conserved cysteine through the conserved F or W. Each record gives: J gene, V gene, CDR3 protein.

TRBJ2-1,TRBV28,CASSLFFGRVDRNEQFF
TRBJ2-1,TRBV20-1,CSARDLLVIAGWNEQFF
TRBJ1-5,TRBV12-3/TRBV12-4,CASRKTGELNQPQHF
TRBJ2-2,TRBV21-1,CASSNGDTGELFF
TRBJ2-5,TRBV5-1,CASSLESSGETQYF
TRBJ1-2,TRBV12-3/TRBV12-4,CASSLEWTRGYTF
TRBJ1-1,TRBV7-2,CASSFDRVSAEAFF
TRBJ2-7,TRBV7-2,CASSLVESGQGYEQYF
TRBJ2-3,TRBV12-3/TRBV12-4,CASSRDDSNTQYF
TRBJ1-1,TRBV30,CAWGTEWTEAFF
TRBJ2-7,TRBV29-1,CSVPGGGIHSYEQYF
TRBJ2-1,TRBV5-1,CASGVNRDSLSYNEQFF
TRBJ1-1,TRBV20-1,CSATGITLNTEAFF
TRBJ1-1,TRBV5-1,CASSASLGGVGTEAFF
TRBJ2-1,TRBV5-1,CASSLHRTGNNEQFF
TRBJ2-2,TRBV20-1,CSALAGNTGELFF
TRBJ2-1,TRBV12-3/TRBV12-4,CASTRRGDEQFF
TRBJ2-7,TRBV2,CASSLQSSYEQYF
TRBJ1-2,TRBV12-3/TRBV12-4,CASSQTGGGYGYTF
TRBJ1-1,TRBV10-3,CAIMGTQNTEAFF
TRBJ1-1,TRBV20-1,CSARRVDTEAFF